The entry below describes one TCR beta chain. This record comes from a study of blood T cell repertoires in COVID-19. In the study overall: Samples came from the United States, Italy and Spain, spanning acute and convalescent COVID-19. T cells, B-cell-depleted T cells, or PBMCs provided the cDNA or gDNA that served as material.

Authors' methods: Nucleated cell number was recorded as an estimate derived from reference gene primer amplification. TCRdb's table, derived via immunoSEQ multiplex PCR, lists solely in-frame clones and lacks some. From that table come the V and J calls and clone size; the DNA was used to work out D and trimming. This sample has around 70,000 clones, with 91% found just once. There are 15 residues in the CDR3. CDR1 and CDR2 (germline): MDHEN, SYDVKM. The V gene lost 1 base and the J gene lost 5 bases, with 11 bases spanning the gap. Sequencing was done on a sample of peripheral blood. The receptor's source is a human donor in a cohort sampled during active COVID-19. The chain uses TRBV28 and TRBJ2-2, with D possibly matching TRBD2 (6 bases). The chain's CDR3 is CASSLSPGLTGELFF. Written as DNA, the CDR3 is TGTGCCAGCAGTTTATCGCCCGGACTAACCGGGGAGCTGTTTTTT. Combining the CDR3 with reference TRBV28 and TRBJ2-2 gives the whole variable domain DVKVTQSSRYLVKRTGEKVFLECVQDMDHENMFWYRQDPGLGLRLIYFSYDVKMKEKGDIPEGYSVSREKKERFSLILESASTNQTSMYLCASSLSPGLTGELFFGEGSRLTVL.